This TCR beta chain was documented in a study of blood T cell repertoires in COVID-19 (dated by TCRdb to between 2020 and 2021). With regard to the full study: Samples from collaborators originated in the United States, Italy and Spain and spanned both the acute and convalescent phases of COVID-19. The prospective study material was composed of cDNA or gDNA derived from T cells, B-cell-depleted T cells, or PBMCs. Subjects who had been exposed to COVID-19, were actively infected with it, or had recovered from it provided the deeply sampled blood TCRbeta repertoires that made up the dataset. The repertoires were made available in a free public database intended to serve as a resource for research on the immune response to SARS-CoV-2. Samples came from the ongoing ImmuneRACE study (first 160 participants) plus 1,254 subjects from 6 global collaborators. The sample metadata nearly always contained a de-identified subject ID, COVID-19 status, age in years and sex. Where available, HLA class I and class II types were taken from metadata supplied by the sample provider and were not determined by assay-based typing. Findings and caveats that apply to the study as a whole: The amount of clinical and demographic metadata varied by source and participant and was provided uncurated.

The immunoSEQ Assay, a bias-controlled multiplex PCR, was used to amplify TCRbeta CDR3 regions from genomic DNA. The authors' analysis ran thus. The number of nucleated cells in each sample was estimated by amplification of reference gene primers within the assay. To quantify the absolute abundance of each unique TCRbeta CDR3 rearrangement, sequence reads were collapsed and filtered. For each sample, productive Simpson clonality was calculated as the square root of Simpson's diversity index across productive rearrangements. TCRdb took over this immuneACCESS table, retaining in-frame rearrangements with V and J assigned. Such tables are incomplete; in checked studies, under half of the missing clones stem from an unresolved V gene, and the remainder is unexplained. The V and J calls and the clone size are those of that table, but D and trimming were determined from the DNA. Here the sample has about 230,000 clones; about nine tenths occur a single time. The top ten clones comprise about 14% of the sample.

In the prospective study, participants were about 18 to 95 years old, resided in about two dozen geographic areas of the United States, and were enrolled through a virtual design. Cohort assignment in the prospective study relied on participant-reported clinical history from a screening survey and a study questionnaire. Recovered participants in ImmuneRACE Cohort 3 were defined by two consecutive negative NP/OP PCR tests, clearance by a healthcare professional, or resolution of symptoms. In the prospective study, mobile phlebotomists collected whole blood, serum and a nasopharyngeal or oropharyngeal swab from each participant. Participants in the prospective study had the option to provide additional blood draws and questionnaires over a roughly 2-month period. Blood samples from the prospective study were shipped frozen or at room temperature prior to DNA extraction. For CDR1 and CDR2, the germline V gene lists KGHDR and SFDVKD. From its cysteine to its phenylalanine, the CDR3 spans 15 amino acids. Only CDR3 DNA is held: 45 bases, read in frame from base 1. At the junction V is shortened by 2 bases and J by 5 bases; bases outside the gene matches: 5.

On this clone: The antigen it binds to is not known. Base-call qualities are not available, and no considerably larger clone is one nucleotide away.

The chain is encoded by TRBV24-1 joined to TRBJ2-7, and TRBD2 aligns with 10 junction nucleotides. The clonotype was recovered from a young man who had recovered from COVID-19. The sequencing input was PBMCs or T cells enriched from blood (not recorded which). The CDR3 region: CATSDSSGRIHEQYF. The nucleotide sequence reads as follows: TGTGCCACCAGTGATTCTAGCGGGAGAATCCACGAGCAGTACTTC.